This T cell receptor (beta chain) was captured by sequencing in a study of blood T cell repertoires in COVID-19. Study-level background: There were acute and convalescent COVID-19 samples, and they came from the United States, Italy and Spain. T cells, B-cell-depleted T cells, or PBMCs provided the cDNA or gDNA that served as material.

Allocation to cohorts depended on clinical history reported by the participants. The V segment lost 3 bases and the J segment 5 bases; nucleotides outside the gene matches: 4. From germline, CDR1 is LGHDT and CDR2 YNNKEL (reference sequence). This CDR3 spans 15 amino acids. Per the original methods: Cell counts per sample came from amplifying reference gene primers. Clones were sequenced by immunoSEQ multiplex PCR, and TCRdb holds only the in-frame ones, with some missing. The D gene and trimming were derived from the DNA, and the V and J assignments and clone size from that table. Altogether about 390,000 clones are present, approximately 90% being singletons, with the ten largest covering approximately 9.3%.

This clonotype was obtained from a woman aged 45-65 years who had recovered from COVID-19. The sample consisted of PBMCs or T cells enriched from blood (not recorded which). J is TRBJ1-4 and V is TRBV3-1 (or the pseudogene TRBV3-2); 9 bases align to TRBD1. In DNA form, the CDR3 reads TGTGCCAGCAGCCACCGGGGACAGGGCAATGAAAAACTGTTTTTT. Its translation: CASSHRGQGNEKLFF.